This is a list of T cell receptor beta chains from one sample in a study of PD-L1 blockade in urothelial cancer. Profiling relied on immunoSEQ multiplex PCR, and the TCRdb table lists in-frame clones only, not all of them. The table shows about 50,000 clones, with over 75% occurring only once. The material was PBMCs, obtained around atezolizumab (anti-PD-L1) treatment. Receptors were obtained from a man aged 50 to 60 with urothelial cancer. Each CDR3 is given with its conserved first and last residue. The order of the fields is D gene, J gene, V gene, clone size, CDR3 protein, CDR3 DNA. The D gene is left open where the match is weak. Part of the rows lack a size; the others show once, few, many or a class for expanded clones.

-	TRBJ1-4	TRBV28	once	CASRDSPNEKLFF	TGTGCCAGCAGGGACAGTCCAAATGAAAAACTGTTTTTT
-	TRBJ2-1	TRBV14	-	CASSRDLGGEQFF	TGTGCCAGCAGCCGGGACCTCGGGGGTGAGCAGTTCTTC
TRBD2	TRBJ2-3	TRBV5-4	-	CASSWTSGTDTQYF	TGTGCCAGCAGCTGGACTAGCGGGACAGATACGCAGTATTTT
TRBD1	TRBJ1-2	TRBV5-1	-	CASSLAGQGPNYGYTF	TGCGCCAGCAGCTTGGCCGGACAGGGGCCTAACTATGGCTACACCTTC
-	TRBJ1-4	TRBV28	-	CASSFGGGESEKLFF	TGTGCCAGCAGTTTTGGGGGAGGGGAGAGCGAAAAACTGTTTTTT
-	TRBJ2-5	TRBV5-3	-	CARSSGPEETQYF	TGTGCCAGAAGCTCGGGTCCCGAAGAGACCCAGTACTTC
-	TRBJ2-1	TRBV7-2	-	CASSPDRVTYNEQFF	TGTGCCAGCAGTCCAGACCGGGTAACCTACAATGAGCAGTTCTTC
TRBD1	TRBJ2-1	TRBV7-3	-	CASSSGQGSYNEQFF	TGTGCCAGCAGCTCGGGACAGGGCTCCTACAATGAGCAGTTCTTC
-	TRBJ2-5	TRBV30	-	CAWSRRGRETQYF	TGTGCCTGGAGTCGGAGGGGGCGCGAGACCCAGTACTTC
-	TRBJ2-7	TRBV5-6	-	CASSHKQGSYEQYF	TGTGCCAGCAGCCACAAACAGGGCTCCTACGAGCAGTACTTC
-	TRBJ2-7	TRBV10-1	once	CASSPGHLGEQYF	TGCGCCAGCAGTCCCGGACACCTGGGTGAGCAGTACTTC
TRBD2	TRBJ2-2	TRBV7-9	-	CASSTSSGEAVGELFF	TGTGCCAGCAGCACCTCTAGCGGGGAAGCGGTCGGGGAGCTGTTTTTT
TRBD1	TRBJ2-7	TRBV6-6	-	CASSYQRQGVIHEQYF	TGTGCCAGCAGTTACCAGAGACAGGGGGTGATCCACGAGCAGTACTTC
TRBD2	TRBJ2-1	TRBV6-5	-	CASTVPGLAANEQFF	TGTGCCAGCACGGTCCCGGGACTAGCGGCCAATGAGCAGTTCTTC
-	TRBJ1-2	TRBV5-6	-	CASSLVGGQGSYGYTF	TGTGCCAGCAGCTTGGTTGGGGGCCAAGGCTCCTATGGCTACACCTTC
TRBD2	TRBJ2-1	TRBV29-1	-	CSVDGGGPFYNEQFF	TGCAGCGTTGATGGGGGAGGGCCATTTTACAATGAGCAGTTCTTC
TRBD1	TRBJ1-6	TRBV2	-	CASRGDSLNSPLHF	TGTGCCAGCAGGGGGGACAGCCTTAATTCACCCCTCCACTTT
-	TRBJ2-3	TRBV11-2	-	CASSLAGFRDTQYF	TGTGCCAGCAGCTTAGCGGGGTTTAGAGATACGCAGTATTTT
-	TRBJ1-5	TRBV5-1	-	CASSLEGHHNQPQHF	TGCGCCAGCAGCTTGGAAGGACACCACAATCAGCCCCAGCATTTT
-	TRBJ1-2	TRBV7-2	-	CASSLAPQSTGLNYGYTF	TGTGCCAGCAGCTTAGCCCCCCAATCGACGGGACTTAACTATGGCTACACCTTC
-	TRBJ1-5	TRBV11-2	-	CASSLDIGLRQPQHF	TGTGCCAGCAGCTTAGATATTGGGCTTAGACAGCCCCAGCATTTT
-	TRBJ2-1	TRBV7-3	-	CASSQDRGSYNEQFF	TGTGCCAGCAGCCAAGACCGGGGCTCCTACAATGAGCAGTTCTTC
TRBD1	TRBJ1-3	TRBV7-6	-	CASSLYGQGTSGNTIYF	TGTGCCAGCAGCTTATACGGACAGGGAACCTCTGGAAACACCATATATTTT
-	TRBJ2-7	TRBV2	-	CASSEGGGGYEQYF	TGTGCCAGCAGTGAGGGGGGGGGCGGCTACGAGCAGTACTTC
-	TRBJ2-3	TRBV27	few	CASTRDSGTDTQYF	TGTGCCAGCACGCGGGACTCTGGGACAGATACGCAGTATTTT